Listed here are 18 T cell receptor beta chains from one sample, sequenced in a study of T cell responses to AZD1222 COVID-19 vaccine. Generated by immunoSEQ multiplex PCR, the TCRdb table keeps only in-frame clones and is missing some. The sample lists around 120,000 clones, around 92% occurring once. This material consisted of peripheral blood, taken on day 0 of AZD1222 vaccination. The receptors stem from an adult in good health.

The chain links TRBV6-1 to TRBJ2-7; D is possibly TRBD2 (5 bases). The germline gives CDR1 MNHNS, CDR2 SASEGT. Trimming removed 2 bases from V and 3 bases from J, with 8 bases in between. The CDR3 consists of 13 residues. In DNA, the CDR3 is TGTGCCAGCAGTGAATCGGCGGGCTACGAGCAGTACTTC. Translating gives CASSESAGYEQYF.

This sequence joins TRBV5-1 and TRBJ2-3; D is uncertain. This CDR3 has 14 residues. Germline CDR1 is SGHRS and CDR2 is YFSETQ. Trimming stripped 0 bases from V and 2 bases from J, with 7 bases between. The CDR3: CASSLVLTTDTQYF. The CDR3 nucleotides are TGCGCCAGCAGCTTGGTCCTTACCACAGATACGCAGTATTTT.

V and J are TRBV28 and TRBJ2-4; D is perhaps TRBD2 (6 bases). The germline V gene encodes CDR1 MDHEN and CDR2 SYDVKM. V was shortened by 8 bases and J by 0 bases, with 11 bases between the two germline ends. The CDR3 contains 14 residues. The CDR3 coding sequence is TGTGCCAGCGGGAGGCCCCTAGCCAAAAACATTCAGTACTTC. It yields the protein CASGRPLAKNIQYF.

The chain employs TRBV5-4 and TRBJ2-2; 9 bases line up with TRBD1. The CDR3 has 15 amino acids. Per germline, CDR1 SGHNT and CDR2 YYREEE (reference sequence). J gave up 5 bases and V 3 bases, and 5 bases lay outside the gene matches. This CDR3 reads CASSSGTGWTGELFF. Here the CDR3 DNA reads TGTGCCAGCAGCTCCGGGACAGGGTGGACCGGGGAGCTGTTTTTT.

This rearrangement joins TRBV28 to TRBJ1-1; D gene unclear. The CDR3 spans 14 residues. The V and J ends lost 5 bases and 1 base respectively, with 11 bases between them. CDR1 is MDHEN, CDR2 SYDVKM, per germline. CDR3 sequence (DNA): TGTGCCAGCAGTCTTACCATTCCGAACACTGAAGCTTTCTTT. It translates to CASSLTIPNTEAFF.

The chain has TRBV5-1 and TRBJ2-5, with D hard to call. Trimming left V 4 bases short and J 3 bases short, with 10 bases between. This CDR3 is built from 13 residues. In germline, CDR1 is SGHRS, CDR2 YFSETQ. CDR3 DNA sequence: TGCGCCAGCAGCCGGCAGGCAGAAGAGACCCAGTACTTC. Its protein product is CASSRQAEETQYF. Filled out from reference TRBV5-1 and TRBJ2-5, the complete variable domain reads KAGVTQTPRYLIKTRGQQVTLSCSPISGHRSVSWYQQTPGQGLQFLFEYFSETQRNKGNFPGRFSGRQFSNSRSEMNVSTLELGDSALYLCASSRQAEETQYFGPGTRLLVL.

The V and J genes are TRBV6-5 and TRBJ2-3; D uncertain. The CDR3 covers 14 residues. V lost 5 bases and J lost 0, with 9 bases in between. CDR1 and CDR2 (germline): MNHEY, SVGAGI. The CDR3 DNA follows: TGTGCCAGCAGTCTCCGACCTAGCACAGATACGCAGTATTTT. It specifies CASSLRPSTDTQYF.

The chain combines TRBV19 with TRBJ1-6; no reliable D call. The CDR3 is 14 amino acids. The V end lost 0 bases, the J end lost 14 bases, and 14 bases lay between the germline ends. Germline CDR1 LNHDA, CDR2 SQIVND (reference sequence). The DNA for the CDR3 is TGTGCCAGTAGTATAGAGTGGAACGTGGATACCCTCCACTTT. Protein sequence: CASSIEWNVDTLHF.

This clone was recorded only once. DNA for the CDR3: TGTGCCAGCAGTCCTCGGCAGGGATCGTACGAGCAGTACTTC. It is translated as CASSPRQGSYEQYF. The V gene is TRBV6-5, the J gene TRBJ2-7, with a tentative D call TRBD1 (5 bases). Trimming left V 5 bases short and J 4 bases short, with 15 bases between. CDR1 and CDR2 (germline): MNHEY, SVGAGI. The CDR3 totals 14 residues.

This sequence joins TRBV2 and TRBJ1-3; D is unresolved. Trimming removed 6 bases at V and 0 bases at J, with 3 bases between. CDR1 and CDR2 from the germline V gene are SNHLY and FYNNEI. The CDR3 is 12 amino acids. For the CDR3, the DNA is TGTGCCAGCAGCGACTCTGGAAACACCATATATTTT. Amino acid sequence: CASSDSGNTIYF.

The chain couples TRBV5-1 to TRBJ2-1; D perhaps matches TRBD1 (5 bases). CDR1 and CDR2 (germline): SGHRS, YFSETQ. With 7 bases removed from V and 1 base from J, the gap between germline ends came to 12 bases. There are 14 residues in the CDR3. CDR3 in amino acids: CASGEGASYNEQFF. CDR3 coding DNA: TGCGCCAGCGGTGAAGGGGCTTCCTACAATGAGCAGTTCTTC.

The chain employs TRBV7-9 and TRBJ2-1, with 12 bases matching TRBD2. V dropped 6 bases and J dropped 8; count of bases not matched to a gene: 8. This CDR3 has 15 residues. Germline V gene lookup returns CDR1 SEHNR and CDR2 FQNEAQ (reference sequence). The chain's CDR3 is CASRLAGGLMDEQFF. In nucleotides, the CDR3 is TGTGCCAGCAGACTAGCGGGGGGACTTATGGATGAGCAGTTCTTC.

The chain uses TRBV3-1 (or the pseudogene TRBV3-2) and TRBJ1-4, with unresolved D. Trimming stripped 2 bases from V and 3 bases from J, with 7 bases between. This CDR3 region has 14 residues. CDR1 is LGHDT and CDR2 is YNNKEL in the germline V gene (reference sequence). The CDR3 sequence is CASSQQVSNEKLFF. Here the CDR3 DNA reads TGTGCCAGCAGCCAACAGGTCTCTAATGAAAAACTGTTTTTT.

The chain is built from TRBV19 and TRBJ2-1, with 11 bases aligning to TRBD2. There are 14 residues in the CDR3. Germline values: CDR1 LNHDA, CDR2 SQIVND (reference sequence). V shed 9 bases, J shed 4 bases, and the junction held 5 bases outside the gene matches. The CDR3, as DNA: TGTGCCAGCTTAGGGACTAGCGGATACAATGAGCAGTTCTTC. Its protein product is CASLGTSGYNEQFF.

J is TRBJ2-2 and V is TRBV5-8; the D is unclear. The CDR3 has 13 amino acids. The germline gives CDR1 SGHTS, CDR2 YDEGEE. The V end was cut by 2 bases, the J end by 6 bases, with 8 bases between. This CDR3 reads CASSFLQSGELFF. CDR3 bases: TGTGCCAGCAGCTTCCTACAGTCCGGGGAGCTGTTTTTT. Supplemented by reference TRBV5-8 and TRBJ2-2, the full variable domain reads EAGVTQSPTHLIKTRGQQATLRCSPISGHTSVYWYQQALGLGLQFLLWYDEGEERNRGNFPPRFSGRQFPNYSSELNVNALELEDSALYLCASSFLQSGELFFGEGSRLTVL.

This chain connects TRBV21-1 to TRBJ2-7; no DNA check was done on the table's D call, TRBD1. TRBV21-1 corresponds to a pseudogene. The CDR3 is 15 residues long. The CDR3 nucleotides read TGTGCCAGCAGGGAGGACAGGGAGCTTACCTACGAGCAGTACTTC. This gives the protein CASREDRELTYEQYF.

Only one count was recorded for this clone. The chain recombines TRBV5-1 with TRBJ2-6; 8 nucleotides align to TRBD2. Germline trimming cut 4 bases from V and 0 bases from J; bases unmatched to any gene: 6. Germline V lookup: CDR1 SGHRS, CDR2 YFSETQ. The CDR3 runs 17 residues. The CDR3 nucleotides are TGCGCCAGCAGCATAAGCGGGGGCCGCTCTGGGGCCAACGTCCTGACTTTC. This gives the protein CASSISGGRSGANVLTF.

The chain carries TRBV27 and TRBJ2-7, with a possible D match to TRBD1 (5 bases). Germline V gene lookup returns CDR1 MNHEY and CDR2 SMNVEV (reference sequence). The CDR3 runs 15 residues. With 0 bases removed from V and 2 bases from J, the gap between germline ends came to 11 bases. This chain's CDR3 is CASSLSSQGPYEQYF. In DNA form, the CDR3 reads TGTGCCAGCAGTTTATCGAGTCAGGGCCCCTACGAGCAGTACTTC.